The T cell receptor beta chain under discussion was sequenced for a study of beta chain features in type 1 diabetes. About the research overall: All samples together contributed about 100,000,000 sorted cells for examination. Study-wide results and limits: Across all four CD4+ subsets, people with type 1 diabetes showed modestly shorter TCRB CDR3s. Insertions were fewer and deletions more numerous at VDJ junctions in type 1 diabetes patients.

CDR1 is GTSNPN and CDR2 is SVGIG in the germline V gene (reference sequence). V dropped 3 bases and J dropped 4; count of bases not matched to a gene: 14. This CDR3 spans 16 amino acids. Reverse transcribing all isolated RNA meant expressed TCRB transcripts were sequenced. Clones were read by immunoSEQ multiplex PCR, and TCRdb kept only the in-frame ones, dropping some. The sample includes about 230,000 clones, over 8.5% seen only once; the top ten take around 0.037%. In its sample, this clone was seen a few times. Its antigen is as yet unknown. Sorting based on CD45RO/CCR7/CD25/CD127/CD95/CD27 separated CD4+ naive, central memory, regulatory and stem cell-like memory cells.

The V call is TRBV30, the J call TRBJ1-2; 7 bases map to TRBD1. The clonotype originates from a woman under 30 in good health. The specimen sequenced was naive CD4+ T cells from blood. In nucleotides, the CDR3 is TGTGCCTGGAGGCCCCTTGGAGGGGGCGGTAGCTATGGCTACACCTTC. This gives the protein CAWRPLGGGGSYGYTF. The complete variable domain, with remaining parts taken from reference TRBV30 and TRBJ1-2, reads SQTIHQWPATLVQPVGSPLSLECTVEGTSNPNLYWYRQAAGRGLQLLFYSVGIGQISSEVPQNLSASRPQDRQFILSSKKLLLSDSGFYLCAWRPLGGGGSYGYTFGSGTRLTVV.